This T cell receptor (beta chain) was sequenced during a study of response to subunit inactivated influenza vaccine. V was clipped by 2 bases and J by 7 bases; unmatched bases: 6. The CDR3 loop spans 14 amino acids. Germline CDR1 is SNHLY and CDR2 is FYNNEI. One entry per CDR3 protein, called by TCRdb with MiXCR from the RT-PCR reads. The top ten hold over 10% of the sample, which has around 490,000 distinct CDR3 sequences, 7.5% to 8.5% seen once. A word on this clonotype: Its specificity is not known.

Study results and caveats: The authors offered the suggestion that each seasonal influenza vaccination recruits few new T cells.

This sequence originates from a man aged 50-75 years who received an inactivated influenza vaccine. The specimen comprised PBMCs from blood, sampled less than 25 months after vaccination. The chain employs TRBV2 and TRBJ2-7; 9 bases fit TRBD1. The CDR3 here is CASSEYDRGWEQYF. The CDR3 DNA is TGTGCCAGCAGTGAATATGACAGGGGGTGGGAGCAGTACTTC.